One and the same sample provided the 23 T cell receptor beta chains below, sequenced in a study of control samples from healthy donors and cancer patients. Libraries were prepared by immunoSEQ multiplex PCR; TCRdb keeps only in-frame clonotypes and omits some of them. The table records some 150,000 clones, around 94% of them present only once. Material: PBMCs. Receptors originate from a man aged 60 to 75 with colorectal cancer.

This chain joins TRBV7-2 and TRBJ2-3; 9 bases fit TRBD2. The CDR3 runs 16 residues. V lost 1 base to trimming and J lost 2 bases; unmatched junction nucleotides: 4. CDR1 SGHTA and CDR2 FQGNSA come from the germline V gene. The CDR3 DNA reads as TGTGCCAGCAGCTTAGGGGCGGGGGGGGACACAGATACGCAGTATTTT. Translation: CASSLGAGGDTDTQYF.

This clone appeared a single time. This chain uses TRBV12-3 or TRBV12-4 with TRBJ1-2; 7 positions agree with TRBD1. The CDR3 runs to 13 residues. V shed 1 base, J shed 8 bases, and the junction held 4 bases outside the gene matches. In nucleotides, the CDR3 is TGTGCCAGCAGTTTAGAGGGGGCGAAAGGCTACACCTTC. It encodes CASSLEGAKGYTF.

The rearrangement links TRBV19 to TRBJ2-1; TRBD1 might be the D (5 bases). Germline CDR1 is LNHDA and CDR2 is SQIVND (reference sequence). The CDR3 is 12 residues long. Trimming shortened V by 2 bases and J by 10 bases, and 9 bases separated the two germline ends. In DNA, the CDR3 is TGTGCCAGTAGTATACCAGGGCAGGAGCAGTTCTTC. It is translated as CASSIPGQEQFF.

CDR3 loop: CASSQGGTGINQPQHF. CDR3 DNA sequence: TGTGCCAGCAGCCAGGGGGGGACAGGGATAAATCAGCCCCAGCATTTT. The V gene is TRBV4-2, the J gene TRBJ1-5; TRBD1 matches at 9 bases. V lost 3 bases and J lost 4; bases outside the gene matches: 7. The CDR3 consists of 16 residues. The V gene's germline CDR1 is LGHNA and CDR2 YNFKEQ.

Only one count was recorded for this clone. V is TRBV4-1 and J is TRBJ2-7; a weak D match, TRBD1 (6 bases). Germline V gene lookup returns CDR1 MGHRA and CDR2 YSYEKL. The CDR3 has 14 amino acids. V gave up 4 bases and J gave up 5 bases, with 15 bases separating them. The CDR3 loop reads CASSLGTPSDEQYF. CDR3 in DNA: TGCGCCAGCAGCCTGGGGACACCCTCAGACGAGCAGTACTTC.

The V gene is TRBV5-5, the J gene TRBJ2-6, with 11 bases lining up with TRBD2. V lost 0 bases to trimming and J lost 9 bases; unmatched junction nucleotides: 11. This CDR3 spans 18 amino acids. Germline assignment: CDR1 SGHKS and CDR2 YYEKEE (reference sequence). The CDR3 sequence is CASSLAAYLAGGLNVLTF. In nucleotides, the CDR3 is TGTGCCAGCAGCTTGGCCGCATACTTAGCGGGGGGGCTCAACGTCCTGACTTTC. The full variable domain, in which reference TRBV5-5 and TRBJ2-6 provide the parts outside the CDR3, is DAGVTQSPTHLIKTRGQQVTLRCSPISGHKSVSWYQQVLGQGPQFIFQYYEKEERGRGNFPDRFSARQFPNYSSELNVNALLLGDSALYLCASSLAAYLAGGLNVLTFGAGSRLTVL.

The genes are TRBV2 and TRBJ2-3, with no clear D. CDR1 and CDR2 (germline): SNHLY, FYNNEI. The CDR3 is made up of 13 amino acids. Trimming took 2 bases from V and 3 from J, leaving 6 bases between them. The CDR3 bases are TGTGCCAGCAGTGAAAGGTGGACAGATACGCAGTATTTT. It is translated as CASSERWTDTQYF.

J is TRBJ2-2 and V is TRBV6-4; D unclear. Germline CDR1 is MRHNA and CDR2 is SNTAGT. The CDR3 is made up of 14 amino acids. Trimming stripped 4 bases from V and 1 base from J, with 7 bases between. This CDR3 is CASSAYRNTGELFF. The CDR3, as DNA: TGTGCCAGCAGTGCTTACAGGAACACCGGGGAGCTGTTTTTT.

V gene TRBV6-6 combines with J gene TRBJ2-2; D might be TRBD2 (6 bases). CDR1 and CDR2 from the germline V gene are MNHNY and SVGAGI (reference sequence). The ends were cut back, 1 base at V and 0 bases at J, with 9 bases in the middle. There are 16 residues in the CDR3. This CDR3 reads CASSYFAGPNTGELFF. Here the CDR3 DNA reads TGTGCCAGCAGTTACTTCGCGGGGCCGAACACCGGGGAGCTGTTTTTT.

In its sample, this clone was seen once. The V call is TRBV5-1, the J call TRBJ2-3; D is unclear. CDR1 is SGHRS, CDR2 YFSETQ, per germline. V was cut by 1 base and J by 6 bases, with 12 bases left in between. The CDR3 is 14 residues long. The CDR3 is CASSLLRPADTQYF. Written as DNA, the CDR3 is TGCGCCAGCAGCTTGCTCCGCCCCGCGGATACGCAGTATTTT.

The chain has TRBV5-1 and TRBJ2-7; 8 nucleotides line up with TRBD1. CDR3 length: 15 residues. Germline V gene data show CDR1 as SGHRS and CDR2 as YFSETQ. With V trimmed by 3 bases and J by 3 bases, 8 bases remained unmatched. The DNA of the CDR3 is TGCGCCAGCAGCTGGACCGGGACAGGAGACTACGAGCAGTACTTC. Translation gives CASSWTGTGDYEQYF.

The chain uses TRBV7-6 and TRBJ2-1, with TRBD2 identical over 7 bases. V lost 5 bases and J lost 4; bases outside the gene matches: 11. The CDR3 runs to 16 residues. The V gene's germline CDR1 is SGHVS and CDR2 FNYEAQ. CDR3 nucleotides: TGTGCCAGCAGCCCGGGAGCCAGCGGGGCTTACAATGAGCAGTTCTTC. It codes for CASSPGASGAYNEQFF.

The count of this clone is one. The chain has TRBV3-1 (or the pseudogene TRBV3-2) and TRBJ2-1; D is unresolved. Germline V gene sequence: CDR1 LGHDT, CDR2 YNNKEL (reference sequence). This CDR3 region has 13 residues. The V gene lost 2 bases and the J gene lost 5 bases, with 7 bases spanning the gap. The CDR3 sequence: CASSQPPDNEQFF. CDR3 nucleotides: TGTGCCAGCAGCCAACCGCCTGACAATGAGCAGTTCTTC.

The chain recombines TRBV19 with TRBJ2-5; maybe TRBD1 (6 bases). Per the germline V gene, CDR1 is LNHDA and CDR2 is SQIVND (reference sequence). V was pared by 5 bases and J by 1 base, with 14 bases between. The CDR3 is 15 amino acids. CDR3 sequence: CASSAPGGGQETQYF. DNA for the CDR3: TGTGCCAGTAGTGCCCCTGGGGGCGGCCAAGAGACCCAGTACTTC.

This clone was detected a few times. The gene calls are TRBV24-1 and TRBJ1-5, with D perhaps TRBD1 (6 bases). CDR1 and CDR2 (germline): KGHDR, SFDVKD. The CDR3 is 14 amino acids. V lost 4 bases and J lost 2, with 8 bases in between. The CDR3 reads CATSERGGNQPQHF. CDR3 in DNA: TGTGCCACCAGTGAGAGGGGGGGCAATCAGCCCCAGCATTTT.

The chain links TRBV28 to TRBJ2-7; perhaps TRBD1 as D (6 bases). The CDR3 spans 16 residues. V gave up 1 base and J gave up 10 bases, with 23 bases separating them. Per germline, CDR1 MDHEN and CDR2 SYDVKM. The CDR3 bases are TGTGCCAGCAGTTTATTAACGTACAGGGCTTACCGGGGACAGTACTTC. Translating gives CASSLLTYRAYRGQYF.

This clone was picked up one time. The rearrangement uses TRBV19 and TRBJ2-2, with TRBD1 matching over 7 bases. V was pared by 5 bases and J by 5 bases, with 5 bases of the junction left unmatched. Germline V CDR1 and CDR2: LNHDA, SQIVND (reference sequence). This CDR3 spans 14 amino acids. CDR3 sequence: CASSPSGQTGELFF. CDR3 coding DNA: TGTGCCAGTAGTCCCTCGGGACAGACCGGGGAGCTGTTTTTT. The full variable domain, its missing parts supplied by reference TRBV19 and TRBJ2-2, is DGGITQSPKYLFRKEGQNVTLSCEQNLNHDAMYWYRQDPGQGLRLIYYSQIVNDFQKGDIAEGYSVSREKKESFPLTVTSAQKNPTAFYLCASSPSGQTGELFFGEGSRLTVL.

This clone showed up just once. The chain recombines TRBV6-5 with TRBJ2-5; no firm D call. Trimming stripped 8 bases from V and 5 bases from J, with 21 bases between. The germline CDR1 and CDR2 sequences are MNHEY and SVGAGI. The CDR3 covers 15 residues. The chain's CDR3 is CASYPFRRQRETQYF. CDR3 coding DNA: TGTGCCAGCTACCCCTTCAGGCGACAAAGGGAGACCCAGTACTTC.

The rearrangement joins TRBV24-1 to TRBJ2-5; possibly TRBD1 for D (6 bases). Germline values: CDR1 KGHDR, CDR2 SFDVKD. This CDR3 has 14 residues. V lost 5 bases, J lost 1 base, and 10 bases lay in between. The CDR3 region has the DNA TGTGCCACCAGTGGTGGCAGGGGCCAAGAGACCCAGTACTTC. Its translation is CATSGGRGQETQYF.

This clone was seen only a few times. The chain joins TRBV4-1 to TRBJ1-3; the D is unclear. This CDR3 is 13 amino acids long. Trimming took 0 bases from V and 4 from J, leaving 4 bases between them. Germline CDR1 is MGHRA and CDR2 is YSYEKL. This chain's CDR3 is CASSQEPGNTIYF. DNA for the CDR3: TGCGCCAGCAGCCAAGAGCCCGGAAACACCATATATTTT.

Turning to this clone: Within the sample, other DNA sequences also encode this same CDR3. J is TRBJ1-5 and V is TRBV27; 11 positions agree with TRBD1. Germline assignment: CDR1 MNHEY and CDR2 SMNVEV (reference sequence). The J segment lost 6 bases and the V segment lost 2 bases, leaving 0 bases of the junction unmatched. The CDR3 has 14 amino acids. DNA for the CDR3: TGTGCCAGCAGTTTAGGGACAGGGGGTCAGCCCCAGCATTTT. It yields the protein CASSLGTGGQPQHF.

The gene calls are TRBV19 and TRBJ2-5; D is uncertain. Germline CDR1 and CDR2: LNHDA and SQIVND (reference sequence). The CDR3 is 14 residues long. V was cut by 8 bases and J by 3 bases, with 16 bases left in between. The CDR3 protein is CASRRVITEETQYF. The CDR3 DNA reads as TGTGCCAGTCGCAGAGTAATTACTGAAGAGACCCAGTACTTC. Full variable domain (remainder filled in from reference TRBV19 and TRBJ2-5): DGGITQSPKYLFRKEGQNVTLSCEQNLNHDAMYWYRQDPGQGLRLIYYSQIVNDFQKGDIAEGYSVSREKKESFPLTVTSAQKNPTAFYLCASRRVITEETQYFGPGTRLLVL.

This chain connects TRBV6-5 to TRBJ2-5; 8 bases align to TRBD2. The CDR3 is 14 amino acids. J was trimmed by 5 bases and V by 5 bases; bases with no gene match: 7. Germline V CDR1 and CDR2: MNHEY, SVGAGI. The CDR3 DNA reads as TGTGCCAGCAGTCCAGCGGGGGCGGGGGAGACCCAGTACTTC. Its translation: CASSPAGAGETQYF.